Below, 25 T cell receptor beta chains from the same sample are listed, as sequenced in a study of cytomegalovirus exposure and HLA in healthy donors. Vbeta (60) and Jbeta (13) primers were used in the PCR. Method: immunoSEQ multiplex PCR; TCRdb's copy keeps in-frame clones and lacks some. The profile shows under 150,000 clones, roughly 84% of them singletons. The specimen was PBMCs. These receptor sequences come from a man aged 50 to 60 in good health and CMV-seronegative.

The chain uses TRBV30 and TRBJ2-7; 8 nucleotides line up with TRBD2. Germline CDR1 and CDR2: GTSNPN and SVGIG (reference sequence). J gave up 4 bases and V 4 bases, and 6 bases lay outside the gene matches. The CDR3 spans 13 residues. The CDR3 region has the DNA TGTGCCTGGACGAATGCGGGGGGATACGAGCAGTACTTC. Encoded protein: CAWTNAGGYEQYF.

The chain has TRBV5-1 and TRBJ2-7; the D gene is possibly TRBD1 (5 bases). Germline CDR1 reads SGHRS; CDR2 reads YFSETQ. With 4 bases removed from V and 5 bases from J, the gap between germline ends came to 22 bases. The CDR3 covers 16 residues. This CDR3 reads CASSLMYQGHAHEQYF. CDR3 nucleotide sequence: TGCGCCAGCAGCCTCATGTATCAGGGCCATGCCCACGAGCAGTACTTC.

CDR3 amino acids: CAWNTLDRENYGYTF. The CDR3 bases are TGTGCCTGGAATACGCTGGACAGGGAAAACTATGGCTACACCTTC. The chain uses TRBV30 and TRBJ1-2, with 8 bases fitting TRBD1. This CDR3 is built from 15 residues. Trimming removed 4 bases from V and 2 bases from J; junction bases left unmatched: 9. The V gene's germline CDR1 is GTSNPN and CDR2 SVGIG (reference sequence).

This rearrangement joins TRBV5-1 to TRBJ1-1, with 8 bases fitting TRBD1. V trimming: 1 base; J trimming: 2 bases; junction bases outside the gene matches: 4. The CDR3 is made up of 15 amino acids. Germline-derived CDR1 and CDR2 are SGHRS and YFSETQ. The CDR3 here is CASSLTGTGNTEAFF. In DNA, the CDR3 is TGCGCCAGCAGCTTGACCGGGACAGGTAACACTGAAGCTTTCTTT. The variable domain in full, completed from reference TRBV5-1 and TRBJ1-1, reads KAGVTQTPRYLIKTRGQQVTLSCSPISGHRSVSWYQQTPGQGLQFLFEYFSETQRNKGNFPGRFSGRQFSNSRSEMNVSTLELGDSALYLCASSLTGTGNTEAFFGQGTRLTVV.

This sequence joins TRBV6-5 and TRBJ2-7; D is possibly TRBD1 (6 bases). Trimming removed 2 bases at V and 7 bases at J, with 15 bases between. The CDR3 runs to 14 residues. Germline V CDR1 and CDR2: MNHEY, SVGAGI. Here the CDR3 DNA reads TGTGCCAGCAGTTACGGAACAGGGCTTCGGGAGCAGTACTTC. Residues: CASSYGTGLREQYF.

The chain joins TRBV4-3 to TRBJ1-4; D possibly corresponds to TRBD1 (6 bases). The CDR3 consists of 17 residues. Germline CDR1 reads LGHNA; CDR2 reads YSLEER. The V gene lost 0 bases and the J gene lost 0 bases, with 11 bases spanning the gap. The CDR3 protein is CASSQEGHRATNEKLFF. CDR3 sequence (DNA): TGCGCCAGCAGCCAAGAGGGACACCGAGCAACTAATGAAAAACTGTTTTTT.

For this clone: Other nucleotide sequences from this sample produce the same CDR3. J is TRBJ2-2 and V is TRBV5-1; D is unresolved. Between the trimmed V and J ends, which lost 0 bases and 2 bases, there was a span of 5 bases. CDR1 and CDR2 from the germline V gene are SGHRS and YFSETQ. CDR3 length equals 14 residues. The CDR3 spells CASSLGGNTGELFF. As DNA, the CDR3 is TGCGCCAGCAGCTTGGGAGGCAACACCGGGGAGCTGTTTTTT.

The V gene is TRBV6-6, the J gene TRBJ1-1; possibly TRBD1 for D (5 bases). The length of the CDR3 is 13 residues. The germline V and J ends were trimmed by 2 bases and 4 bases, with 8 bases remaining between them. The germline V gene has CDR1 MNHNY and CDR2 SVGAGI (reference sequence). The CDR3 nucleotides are TGTGCCAGCAGTTACGGGGGAGGCACTGAAGCTTTCTTT. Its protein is CASSYGGGTEAFF.

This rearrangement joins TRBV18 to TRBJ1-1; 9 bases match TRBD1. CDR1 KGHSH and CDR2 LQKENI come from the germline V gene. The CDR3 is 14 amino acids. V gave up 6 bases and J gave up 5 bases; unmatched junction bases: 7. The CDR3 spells CASSPGTGKTEAFF. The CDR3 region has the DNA TGTGCCAGCTCTCCCGGGACAGGGAAAACTGAAGCTTTCTTT.

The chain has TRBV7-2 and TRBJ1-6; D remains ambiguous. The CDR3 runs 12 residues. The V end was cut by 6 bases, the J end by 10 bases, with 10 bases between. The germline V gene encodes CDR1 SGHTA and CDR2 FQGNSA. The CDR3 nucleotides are TGTGCCAGCAGTTACGGGGTATCACCCCTCCACTTT. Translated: CASSYGVSPLHF.

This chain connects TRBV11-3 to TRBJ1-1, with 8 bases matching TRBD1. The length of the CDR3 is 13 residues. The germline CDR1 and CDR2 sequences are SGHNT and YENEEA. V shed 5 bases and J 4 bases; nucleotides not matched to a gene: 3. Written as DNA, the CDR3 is TGTGCCAGCAGCCTCGGACAGGGCACTGAAGCTTTCTTT. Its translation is CASSLGQGTEAFF.

CDR3: CASSDRDRGEKLFF. As DNA, the CDR3 is TGTGCCAGCAGCGACCGGGACAGGGGAGAAAAACTGTTTTTT. The rearrangement uses TRBV9 and TRBJ1-4, with 10 nucleotides matching TRBD1. The CDR3 has 14 amino acids. Germline loops: CDR1 SGDLS, CDR2 YYNGEE. V lost 3 bases and J lost 8; bases outside the gene matches: 4. The entire variable domain, with the rest obtained from reference TRBV9 and TRBJ1-4, is as follows: DSGVTQTPKHLITATGQRVTLRCSPRSGDLSVYWYQQSLDQGLQFLIQYYNGEERAKGNILERFSAQQFPDLHSELNLSSLELGDSALYFCASSDRDRGEKLFFGSGTQLSVL.

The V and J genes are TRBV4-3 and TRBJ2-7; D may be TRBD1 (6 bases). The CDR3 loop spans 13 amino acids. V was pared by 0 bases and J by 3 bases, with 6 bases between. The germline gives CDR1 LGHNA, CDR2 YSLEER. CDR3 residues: CASSQEDSYEQYF. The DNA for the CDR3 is TGCGCCAGCAGCCAAGAGGACAGCTACGAGCAGTACTTC.

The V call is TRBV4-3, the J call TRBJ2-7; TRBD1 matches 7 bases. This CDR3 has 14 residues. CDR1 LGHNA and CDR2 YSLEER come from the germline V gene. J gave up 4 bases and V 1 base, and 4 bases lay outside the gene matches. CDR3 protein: CASSQGIQGYEQYF. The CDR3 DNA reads TGCGCCAGCAGCCAAGGAATACAGGGGTACGAGCAGTACTTC.

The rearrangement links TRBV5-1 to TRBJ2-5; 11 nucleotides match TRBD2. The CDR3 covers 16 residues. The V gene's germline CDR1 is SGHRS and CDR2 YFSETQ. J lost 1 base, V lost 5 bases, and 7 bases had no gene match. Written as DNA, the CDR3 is TGCGCCAGCAGACCGACTAGCGGGGTAACCCAAGAGACCCAGTACTTC. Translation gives CASRPTSGVTQETQYF.

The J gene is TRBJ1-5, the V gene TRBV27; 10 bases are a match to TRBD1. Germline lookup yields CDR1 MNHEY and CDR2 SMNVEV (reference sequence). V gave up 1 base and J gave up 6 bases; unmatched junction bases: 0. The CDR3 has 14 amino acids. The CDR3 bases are TGTGCCAGCAGTTTATGGACAGGGGGTCAGCCCCAGCATTTT. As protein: CASSLWTGGQPQHF.

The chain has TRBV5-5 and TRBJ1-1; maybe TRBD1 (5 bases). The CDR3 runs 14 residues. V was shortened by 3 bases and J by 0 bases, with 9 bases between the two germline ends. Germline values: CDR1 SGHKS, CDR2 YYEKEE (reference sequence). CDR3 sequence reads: CASSSGLMNTEAFF. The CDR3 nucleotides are TGTGCCAGCAGCTCGGGACTGATGAACACTGAAGCTTTCTTT.

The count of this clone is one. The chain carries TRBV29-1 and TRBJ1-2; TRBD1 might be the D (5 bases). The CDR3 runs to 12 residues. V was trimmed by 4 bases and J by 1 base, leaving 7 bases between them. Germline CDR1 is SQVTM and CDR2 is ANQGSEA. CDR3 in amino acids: CSVVTDNYGYTF. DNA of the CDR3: TGCAGCGTTGTGACAGATAACTATGGCTACACCTTC.

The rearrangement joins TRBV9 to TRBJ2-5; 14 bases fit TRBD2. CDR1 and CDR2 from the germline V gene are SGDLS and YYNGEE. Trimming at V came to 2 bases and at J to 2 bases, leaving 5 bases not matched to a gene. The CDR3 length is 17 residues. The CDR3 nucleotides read TGTGCCAGCAGCGTGGGAGGACTAGCGGGGGGACAAGAGACCCAGTACTTC. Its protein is CASSVGGLAGGQETQYF.

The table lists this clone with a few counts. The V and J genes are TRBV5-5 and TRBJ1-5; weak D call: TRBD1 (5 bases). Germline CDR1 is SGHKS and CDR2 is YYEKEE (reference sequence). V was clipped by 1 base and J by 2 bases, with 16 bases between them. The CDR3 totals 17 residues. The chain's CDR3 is CASSLMGTGDGNQPQHF. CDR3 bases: TGTGCCAGCAGCTTGATGGGTACGGGGGACGGCAATCAGCCCCAGCATTTT.

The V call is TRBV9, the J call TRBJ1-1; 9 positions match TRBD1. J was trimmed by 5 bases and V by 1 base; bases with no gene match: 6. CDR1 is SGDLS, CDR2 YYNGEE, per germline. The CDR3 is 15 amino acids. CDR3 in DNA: TGTGCCAGCAGCGTATCCGGGACAGGGAAGACTGAAGCTTTCTTT. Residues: CASSVSGTGKTEAFF.

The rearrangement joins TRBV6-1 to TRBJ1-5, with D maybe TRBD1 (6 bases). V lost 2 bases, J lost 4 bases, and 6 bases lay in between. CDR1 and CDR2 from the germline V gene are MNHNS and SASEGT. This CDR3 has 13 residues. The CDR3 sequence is CASSERGNQPQHF. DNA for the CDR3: TGTGCCAGCAGTGAAAGGGGGAATCAGCCCCAGCATTTT.

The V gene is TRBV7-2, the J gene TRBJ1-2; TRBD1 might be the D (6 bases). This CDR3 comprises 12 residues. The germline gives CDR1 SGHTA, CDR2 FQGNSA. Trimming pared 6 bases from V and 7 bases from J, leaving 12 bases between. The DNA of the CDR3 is TGTGCCAGCAGTGGGAGGGGGGTTGGCTACACCTTC. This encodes CASSGRGVGYTF.

The CDR3 region has the DNA TGTGCCAGCAGTTTAAGTCCTAGCGGGGACCGGCAGTACTTC. The encoded protein is CASSLSPSGDRQYF. V is TRBV27 and J is TRBJ2-7; 9 bases are shared with TRBD2. This CDR3 is built from 14 residues. Germline CDR1 MNHEY, CDR2 SMNVEV (reference sequence). With V trimmed by 2 bases and J by 9 bases, 8 bases remained unmatched.

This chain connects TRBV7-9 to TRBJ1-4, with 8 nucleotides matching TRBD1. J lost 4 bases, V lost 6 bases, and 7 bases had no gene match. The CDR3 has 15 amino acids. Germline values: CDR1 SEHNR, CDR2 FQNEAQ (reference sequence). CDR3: CASRPRTGHNEKLFF. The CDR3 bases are TGTGCCAGCAGGCCAAGGACAGGGCATAATGAAAAACTGTTTTTT. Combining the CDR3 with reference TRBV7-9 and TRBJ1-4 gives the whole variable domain DTGVSQNPRHKITKRGQNVTFRCDPISEHNRLYWYRQTLGQGPEFLTYFQNEAQLEKSRLLSDRFSAERPKGSFSTLEIQRTEQGDSAMYLCASRPRTGHNEKLFFGSGTQLSVL.